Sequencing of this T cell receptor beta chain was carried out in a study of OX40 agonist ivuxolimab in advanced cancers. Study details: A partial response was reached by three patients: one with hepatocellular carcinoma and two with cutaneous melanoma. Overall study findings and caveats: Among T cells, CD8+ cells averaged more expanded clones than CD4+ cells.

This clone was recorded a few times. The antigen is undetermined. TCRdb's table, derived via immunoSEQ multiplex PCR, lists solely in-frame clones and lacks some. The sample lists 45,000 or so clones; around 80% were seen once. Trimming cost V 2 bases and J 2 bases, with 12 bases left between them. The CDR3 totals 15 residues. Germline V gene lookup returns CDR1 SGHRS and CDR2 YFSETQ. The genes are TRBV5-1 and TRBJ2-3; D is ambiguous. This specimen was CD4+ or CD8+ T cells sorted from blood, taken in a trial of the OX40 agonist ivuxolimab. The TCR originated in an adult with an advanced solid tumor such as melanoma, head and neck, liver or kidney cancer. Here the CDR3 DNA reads TGCGCCAGCAGCTTAGGAATAGACTCCACAGATACGCAGTATTTT. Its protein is CASSLGIDSTDTQYF.